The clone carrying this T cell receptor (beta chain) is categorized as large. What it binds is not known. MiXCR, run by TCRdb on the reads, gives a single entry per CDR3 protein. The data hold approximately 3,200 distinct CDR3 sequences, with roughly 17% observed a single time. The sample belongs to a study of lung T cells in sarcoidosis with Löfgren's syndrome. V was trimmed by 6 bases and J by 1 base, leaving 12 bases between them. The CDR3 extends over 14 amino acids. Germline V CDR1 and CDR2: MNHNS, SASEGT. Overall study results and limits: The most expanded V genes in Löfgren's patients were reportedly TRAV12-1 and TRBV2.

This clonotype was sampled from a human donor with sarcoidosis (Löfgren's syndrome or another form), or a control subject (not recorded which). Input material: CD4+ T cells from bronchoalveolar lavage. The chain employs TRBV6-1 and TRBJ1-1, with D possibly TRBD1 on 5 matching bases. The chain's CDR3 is CASRPGLANTEAFF. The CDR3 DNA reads TGTGCCAGCAGACCGGGACTCGCGAACACTGAAGCTTTCTTT.